The sample holds many counts of the clone carrying this TCR beta chain. Its specificity is unknown. Eligible hyperthyroidism cases comprised new diagnoses of under 2 months' duration in individuals aged 18 to 65. Diagnoses were established from clinical symptoms, serum thyroxine, TRAb, thyroid ultrasound and orbital computed tomography. This CDR3 is 14 amino acids long. The junction had 3 bases not matched to a gene; V was cut back by 3 bases and J by 3 bases. The germline CDR1 and CDR2 sequences are SGHVS and FQNEAQ. This entry belongs to a study of Graves' ophthalmopathy and Graves' hyperthyroidism. Overall study results and limits: The authors also found most expanded thyroid clonotypes above 0.001 frequency in blood. Ophthalmopathy was separated from stable hyperthyroidism by a 13-signature model with roughly 91% sensitivity and 65% to 82% specificity.

Amplified material comprised TCR beta CDR3 regions derived from RNA transcripts. First-round RT-PCR relied on HTBI primers, and a second-round multiplex PCR came next. Via MiXCR, TCRdb re-called the multiplex PCR reads, giving one row per CDR3 protein. Among around 1,200,000 distinct CDR3 sequences, about 35% were seen once, and the ten largest hold approximately 10%. This chain links TRBV7-8 with TRBJ2-7, with TRBD1 matching 9 bases. The TCR sequence derives from an adult man with Graves' hyperthyroidism. Sequenced sample: peripheral blood or thyroid tissue (not recorded which). CDR3 in amino acids: CASSFDRGYYEQYF. The CDR3 nucleotides are TGTGCCAGCAGCTTCGACAGGGGGTACTACGAGCAGTACTTC.